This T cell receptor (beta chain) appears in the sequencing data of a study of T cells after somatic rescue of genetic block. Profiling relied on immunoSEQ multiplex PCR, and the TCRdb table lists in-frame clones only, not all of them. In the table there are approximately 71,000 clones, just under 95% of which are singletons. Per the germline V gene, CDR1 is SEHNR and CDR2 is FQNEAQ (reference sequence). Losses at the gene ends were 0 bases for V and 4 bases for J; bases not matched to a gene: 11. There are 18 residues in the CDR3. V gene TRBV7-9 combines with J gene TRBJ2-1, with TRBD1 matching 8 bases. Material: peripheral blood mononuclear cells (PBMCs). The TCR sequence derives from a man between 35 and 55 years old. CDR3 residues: CASSLALVRDRTYNEQFF. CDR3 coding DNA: TGTGCCAGCAGCTTAGCGCTGGTCCGGGACAGGACTTACAATGAGCAGTTCTTC.